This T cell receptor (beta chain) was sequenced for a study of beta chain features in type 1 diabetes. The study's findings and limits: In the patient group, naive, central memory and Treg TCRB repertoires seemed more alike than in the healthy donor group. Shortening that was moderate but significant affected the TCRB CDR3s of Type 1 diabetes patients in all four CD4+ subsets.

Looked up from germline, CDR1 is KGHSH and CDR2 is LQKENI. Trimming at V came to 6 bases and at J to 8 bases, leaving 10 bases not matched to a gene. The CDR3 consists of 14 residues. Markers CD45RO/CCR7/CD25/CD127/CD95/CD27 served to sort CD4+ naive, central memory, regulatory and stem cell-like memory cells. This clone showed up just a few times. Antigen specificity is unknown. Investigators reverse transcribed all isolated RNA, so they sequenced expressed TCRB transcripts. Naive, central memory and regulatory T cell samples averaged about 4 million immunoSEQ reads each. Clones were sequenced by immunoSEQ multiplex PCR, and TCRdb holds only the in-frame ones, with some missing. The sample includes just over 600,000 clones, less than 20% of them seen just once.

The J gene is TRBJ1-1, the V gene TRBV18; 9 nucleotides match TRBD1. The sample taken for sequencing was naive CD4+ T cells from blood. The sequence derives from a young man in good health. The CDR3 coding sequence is TGTGCCAGCTCCGGGGACAGGGACATTCGGGAAGCTTTCTTT. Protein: CASSGDRDIREAFF.